Listed below are T cell receptor beta chains from one sample, sequenced in a study of vaccination effects on CD4 cells after COVID-19. Their antigens are not known. The protocol was immunoSEQ multiplex PCR, while the TCRdb copy is restricted to in-frame clones and leaves out a portion. Of about 24,000 clones listed, more than 70% are singletons. The source was CD4+ T cells from PBMCs cultured with SARS-CoV-2 spike peptides, collected before COVID-19 vaccination. The receptors shown here come from a human donor who had a prior SARS-CoV-2 infection. Both conserved end residues are part of each CDR3. D genes are given only for firm matches. The listing skips clone size in some rows; elsewhere it reads once, few, many or a size class.

>NA|TRBV5-1|TRBD1|TRBJ1-3
CASSLGQAGDTIYF
TGCGCCAGCAGCTTAGGACAGGCGGGGGACACCATATATTTT
>NA|TRBV7-2|NA|TRBJ1-1
CASRITGPEAFF
TGTGCCAGCAGAATAACAGGCCCAGAAGCTTTCTTT
>few|TRBV4-2|NA|TRBJ2-1
CASSRPGNQRRGVQFF
TGTGCCAGCAGCCGACCCGGAAACCAGAGGAGGGGGGTGCAGTTCTTC
>NA|TRBV19|NA|TRBJ1-4
CASTLDRPGREKLFF
TGTGCCAGCACTTTAGATAGGCCAGGGCGGGAAAAACTGTTTTTT
>few|TRBV3-1/TRBV3-2|TRBD1|TRBJ2-7
CASSPGTGYEQYF
TGTGCCAGCAGCCCAGGGACAGGCTACGAGCAGTACTTC
>NA|TRBV6-1|NA|TRBJ1-5
CASSEPLRHPGRPQHF
TGTGCCAGCAGTGAACCCCTCCGGCACCCCGGGCGGCCCCAGCATTTT
>NA|TRBV5-6|NA|TRBJ1-1
CASSTDLNTEAFF
TGTGCCAGCAGTACGGACCTGAACACTGAAGCTTTCTTT
>once|TRBV7-3|TRBD1|TRBJ2-4
CASAPGQGNIQYF
TGTGCCAGCGCCCCGGGACAGGGCAACATTCAGTACTTC
>NA|TRBV4-1|TRBD2|TRBJ2-1
CASSPLLGLAGNNEQFF
TGCGCCAGCAGCCCATTGCTCGGACTAGCGGGGAACAATGAGCAGTTCTTC
>NA|TRBV9|TRBD2|TRBJ2-7
CASSPSYTTSGSYEQYF
TGTGCCAGCAGCCCTAGCTACACGACTAGCGGGAGCTACGAGCAGTACTTC
>NA|TRBV9|TRBD2|TRBJ2-3
CASSLQAGGADTQYF
TGTGCCAGCAGCCTCCAGGCGGGGGGGGCTGATACGCAGTATTTT
>large|TRBV5-1|TRBD1|TRBJ1-4
CASSTGQVFGKLFF
TGCGCCAGCAGCACGGGACAGGTGTTCGGAAAACTGTTTTTT
>NA|TRBV5-1|NA|TRBJ2-3
CASSPGGASATDTQYF
TGCGCCAGCAGCCCTGGAGGGGCTAGCGCTACAGATACGCAGTATTTT
>NA|TRBV7-2|NA|TRBJ2-7
CASSNNRGGYEQYF
TGTGCCAGCAGCAATAATAGGGGGGGCTACGAGCAGTACTTC
>NA|TRBV9|NA|TRBJ2-1
CASSVGGNSYNEQFF
TGTGCCAGCAGCGTCGGGGGCAACTCCTACAATGAGCAGTTCTTC
>NA|TRBV7-2|NA|TRBJ2-3
CASSPPTPGGTDTQYF
TGTGCCAGCAGCCCTCCGACACCCGGGGGCACAGATACGCAGTATTTT
>NA|TRBV30|NA|TRBJ1-3
CAWSRGTGNTIYF
TGTGCCTGGAGTAGAGGGACTGGAAACACCATATATTTT
>NA|TRBV4-1|NA|TRBJ1-2
CASSFQPDGNYGYTF
TGCGCCAGCAGCTTCCAACCGGACGGTAACTATGGCTACACCTTC
>NA|TRBV30|NA|TRBJ2-5
CAWSVGGVYETQYF
TGTGCCTGGAGTGTTGGAGGGGTTTATGAGACCCAGTACTTC
>NA|TRBV18|NA|TRBJ1-2
CASSPDRSGYGYTF
TGTGCCAGCTCTCCTGATAGGAGTGGCTATGGCTACACCTTC
>NA|TRBV2|TRBD1|TRBJ1-2
CASSAEGASPTYGYTF
TGTGCCAGCAGTGCCGAGGGGGCTTCTCCTACTTATGGCTACACCTTC
>NA|TRBV11-2|TRBD1|TRBJ1-2
CASSPISRDRGVPGYTF
TGTGCCAGCAGCCCTATAAGCCGGGACAGGGGCGTTCCAGGCTACACCTTC
>NA|TRBV5-1|TRBD1|TRBJ1-4
CASSPEGATNEKLFF
TGCGCCAGCAGCCCAGAGGGGGCGACTAATGAAAAACTGTTTTTT
>NA|TRBV6-5|TRBD1|TRBJ1-1
CASCEGAPPEAFF
TGTGCCAGCTGCGAGGGGGCGCCGCCCGAGGCTTTCTTT
>few|TRBV6-5|NA|TRBJ2-5
CASSYSTGNRETQYF
TGTGCCAGCAGTTACTCAACAGGGAATAGGGAGACCCAGTACTTC
>NA|TRBV4-3|NA|TRBJ2-3
CASSQTSNTDTQYF
TGCGCCAGCAGCCAAACGTCTAACACAGATACGCAGTATTTT
>NA|TRBV13|TRBD2|TRBJ2-5
CASSLEGLAETQYF
TGTGCCAGCAGCTTAGAGGGACTAGCGGAGACCCAGTACTTC
>NA|TRBV21-1|NA|TRBJ1-5
CASSKQARDGNQPQHF
TGTGCCAGCAGCAAACAGGCCAGGGATGGCAATCAGCCCCAGCATTTT
>NA|TRBV5-8|NA|TRBJ1-4
CASSYGLGVGKLFF
TGTGCCAGCAGCTACGGCCTAGGGGTGGGAAAACTGTTTTTT
>few|TRBV5-1|TRBD1|TRBJ1-1
CASSSNQGTVGEAFF
TGCGCCAGCAGCTCCAACCAAGGGACAGTCGGTGAAGCTTTCTTT
>NA|TRBV19|TRBD1|TRBJ2-7
CASSIPGTGAYEQYF
TGTGCCAGTAGTATCCCCGGGACAGGGGCCTACGAGCAGTACTTC
>few|TRBV10-3|TRBD1|TRBJ2-7
CAISAGGYEQYF
TGTGCCATCAGTGCAGGGGGCTACGAGCAGTACTTC
>NA|TRBV2|TRBD1|TRBJ2-1
CASKSGTAANEQFF
TGTGCCAGCAAATCCGGGACAGCGGCGAATGAGCAGTTCTTC
>once|TRBV5-5|TRBD2|TRBJ2-7
CASSLAGGSGGILGEQYF
TGTGCCAGCAGCTTGGCCGGCGGTAGCGGGGGGATACTGGGAGAGCAGTACTTC
>NA|TRBV6-1|NA|TRBJ1-6
CASSEARQRYNSPLHF
TGTGCCAGCAGTGAAGCGCGGCAGAGATATAATTCACCCCTCCACTTT
>NA|TRBV5-1|NA|TRBJ1-2
CASSFFGEFGGYTF
TGCGCCAGCAGCTTTTTCGGGGAATTTGGGGGCTACACCTTC